This T cell receptor (beta chain) emerged from a study of blood T cell repertoires in COVID-19. Study information: Sites in the United States, Italy and Spain provided acute and convalescent COVID-19 samples. Nucleic acid was either cDNA or gDNA, and it came from T cells, B-cell-depleted T cells, or PBMCs.

The germline CDR1 and CDR2 sequences are LNHDA and SQIVND (reference sequence). This CDR3 is built from 16 residues. The V end was cut by 4 bases, the J end by 4 bases, with 14 bases between. Using immunoSEQ multiplex PCR, the repertoire was profiled, and TCRdb retains in-frame clones only, with some absent. The data show around 500,000 clones, with approximately 83% seen just once and about 3% held by the top ten. V usage is TRBV19 and J usage is TRBJ2-6, with D hard to call. The sequence came from a human donor in a cohort sampled during active COVID-19. The specimen was peripheral blood. This chain's CDR3 is CASSTDGFRGANVLTF. Written as DNA, the CDR3 is TGTGCCAGTAGTACTGACGGGTTTAGAGGGGCCAACGTCCTGACTTTC.